Sequencing of this T cell receptor (beta chain) was carried out in a study of blood T cells in healthy people across ages. Study details: Per two T cells, about one barcoded beta molecule was captured through template switching.

As for this clonotype: Its matching antigen is unknown. The junction departs from germline at one end; a sequencing error may be responsible.

Points from the study as a whole: The fall in TCR beta diversity per million T cells was roughly linear with age.

The donors, aged about 6 to 95, were healthy Caucasians from Russia. The draw of peripheral blood yielded approximately 11 milliliters from each donor. Germline CDR1 reads DFQATT; CDR2 reads SNEGSKA (reference sequence). The CDR3 has 13 residues. A second about 6 to 12 cycle PCR used barcoded and J-beta primers. TCRdb passed the 5' RACE reads through MiXCR, listing each CDR3 protein once. The repertoire holds roughly 1.7 million distinct CDR3 sequences, with roughly a third as singletons. The sequencing input was blood. The receptor was isolated from a woman aged 25 to 45 in good health. The chain couples TRBV20-1 to TRBJ1-1; D is unresolved. CDR3 in DNA: TGCAGTGCCATACAAGGAGGAAGCACTGAAGTTTTCTTT. Its translation: CSAIQGGSTEVFF.